One and the same sample provided the 26 T cell receptor beta chains below, sequenced in a study of blood T cells in healthy people across ages. With a J-beta primer mix and a sample-barcoded 5' primer, a second PCR ran about 7 to 12 cycles. One entry per CDR3 protein, called by TCRdb with MiXCR from the 5' RACE reads. Among 1.2 million to 1.5 million distinct CDR3 sequences, roughly 45% were seen once, and the ten largest hold 7% to 9.5%. The sequenced material came from blood. The receptor set was obtained from a woman under 30 in good health.

The rearrangement links TRBV6-5 to TRBJ2-1, with 13 nucleotides matching TRBD2. CDR1 and CDR2 (germline): MNHEY, SVGAGI. CDR3 size: 18 residues. J lost 2 bases, V lost 0 bases, and 4 bases had no gene match. The CDR3 DNA reads TGTGCCAGCAGTTACTCAAGGACTAGCGGGAGCGCCTACAATGAGCAGTTCTTC. It specifies CASSYSRTSGSAYNEQFF.

J is TRBJ2-5 and V is TRBV5-1; 9 bases are a match to TRBD2. The J call may be in error: the DNA end matches TRBJ2-7 better. CDR3 length: 16 amino acids. CDR1 is SGHRS, CDR2 YFSETQ, per germline. The chain's CDR3 is CASSQEAGGPFYEQYF. CDR3 nucleotide sequence: TGCGCCAGCAGCCAAGAGGCGGGAGGGCCGTTCTACGAGCAGTACTTC.

The chain has TRBV5-6 and TRBJ2-7; 9 bases line up with TRBD1. The germline gives CDR1 SGHDT, CDR2 YYEEEE. This CDR3 is built from 18 residues. The trim removed 0 bases at V and 3 bases at J, leaving 13 bases unmatched. CDR3 in DNA: TGTGCCAGCAGCTTGGGAATGATGGGACAGGGTGAGTTCTACGAGCAGTACTTC. As protein: CASSLGMMGQGEFYEQYF.

The rearrangement joins TRBV7-9 to TRBJ2-1; D remains ambiguous. The assigned J gene may be wrong: the sequence end matches TRBJ2-7 better. Germline CDR1 reads SEHNR; CDR2 reads FQNEAQ (reference sequence). The CDR3 is made up of 14 amino acids. The CDR3 DNA is TGTGCCAGCAGCTTAAAGGGAATGCACAATGAGCAGTACTTC. Translating it yields CASSLKGMHNEQYF.

This clonotype was counted many times. The V gene is TRBV20-1, the J gene TRBJ1-1, with a tentative D call TRBD1 (5 bases). The CDR3 extends over 12 amino acids. V was cut by 2 bases and J by 1 base, with 5 bases left in between. Per germline, CDR1 DFQATT and CDR2 SNEGSKA (reference sequence). The CDR3 sequence: CSARQGNTEAFF. In DNA form, the CDR3 reads TGCAGTGCTAGACAGGGGAACACTGAAGCTTTCTTT.

The chain carries TRBV6-5 and TRBJ1-1, with TRBD1 matching 7 bases. The CDR3 runs 14 residues. Germline V gene lookup returns CDR1 MNHEY and CDR2 SVGAGI. Unmatched junction bases numbered 7, after V lost 5 bases and J lost 4 bases. For the CDR3, the DNA is TGTGCCAGCAGTATCGGGACAGCGATCACTGAAGCTTTCTTT. Protein: CASSIGTAITEAFF.

The rearrangement links TRBV6-1 to TRBJ2-3; D is uncertain. This CDR3 region has 17 residues. In germline, CDR1 is MNHNS, CDR2 SASEGT. V was pared by 0 bases and J by 2 bases, with 15 bases between. This CDR3 is CASSEAAWTVPTDTQYF. The CDR3 DNA sequence: TGTGCCAGCAGTGAAGCGGCTTGGACGGTCCCCACAGATACGCAGTATTTT.

Regarding this clonotype: Relative to the germline gene, one junction end is altered; a read error may explain this. V gene TRBV7-9 combines with J gene TRBJ2-5, with 10 bases lining up with TRBD2. The CDR3 is 16 residues long. Germline loops: CDR1 SEHNR, CDR2 FQNEAQ (reference sequence). CDR3 nucleotide sequence: TGTGCCGGCAGCTTGGGGACTAGCGTGTTGCTACCGACCCAGTACTTC. Its protein is CAGSLGTSVLLPTQYF.

The table lists this clonotype with a few counts. V is TRBV19 and J is TRBJ2-6, with D possibly being TRBD1 (5 bases). This CDR3 has 16 amino acids. Germline V CDR1 and CDR2: LNHDA, SQIVND (reference sequence). Trimming took 6 bases from V and 0 from J, leaving 12 bases between them. The CDR3 sequence is CASRTGDTSGANVLTF. The CDR3 DNA is TGTGCCAGTAGAACAGGTGACACCTCTGGGGCCAACGTCCTGACTTTC.

This clonotype was seen only a few times. This chain connects TRBV27 to TRBJ1-1; TRBD1 agrees at 8 bases. CDR3 length: 15 amino acids. Germline-derived CDR1 and CDR2 are MNHEY and SMNVEV (reference sequence). V gave up 6 bases and J gave up 5 bases; unmatched junction bases: 11. The CDR3 DNA is TGTGCCAGCAGCCCGGACAGGGTCTTAGTAACTGAAGCTTTCTTT. It is translated as CASSPDRVLVTEAFF.

The V and J genes are TRBV3-1 and TRBJ2-3, with TRBD2 matching 7 bases. CDR3 length: 16 residues. Germline-derived CDR1 and CDR2 are LGHDT and YNNKEL (reference sequence). The V and J ends lost 1 base and 1 base, in that order; junction bases with no gene match: 5. The chain's CDR3 is CASSQGTSVRTDTQYF. DNA of the CDR3: TGTGCCAGCAGCCAAGGAACTAGCGTACGCACAGATACGCAGTATTTT.

This chain uses TRBV6-6 with TRBJ2-7; D gene unclear. Trimming took 5 bases from V and 10 from J, leaving 18 bases between them. Per the germline V gene, CDR1 is MNHNY and CDR2 is SVGAGI (reference sequence). CDR3 length equals 13 residues. Here the CDR3 DNA reads TGTGCCAGCAGTGATTTGCTGGGCCAGGAACAGTACTTC. It translates to CASSDLLGQEQYF.

This clonotype has more than one count but fewer than ten. The chain employs TRBV6-1 and TRBJ1-2; D uncertain. The germline gives CDR1 MNHNS, CDR2 SASEGT. Trimming took off 11 bases at V and 8 bases at J, with 15 bases between the two ends. The CDR3 has 11 residues. In DNA, the CDR3 is TGTGCCGCCCGTGGGGTGCGGGGCTACACCTTC. As protein: CAARGVRGYTF.

This clonotype was seen only a few times. The chain joins TRBV5-1 to TRBJ2-3; 7 bases line up with TRBD1. Germline CDR1 SGHRS, CDR2 YFSETQ. The CDR3 extends over 15 amino acids. Trimming cost V 0 bases and J 2 bases; bases outside gene matches: 3. CDR3 DNA: TGCGCCAGCAGCTTGGAAGGGACAGTCACAGATACGCAGTATTTT. It codes for CASSLEGTVTDTQYF.

V is TRBV29-1 and J is TRBJ1-2, with unresolved D. Trimming stripped 5 bases from V and 6 bases from J, with 19 bases between. The germline gives CDR1 SQVTM, CDR2 ANQGSEA. The CDR3 extends over 14 amino acids. The CDR3 DNA reads as TGCAGCGTTTTGGGCATAGGGAACCTAAATGGCTACACCTTC. Amino acids: CSVLGIGNLNGYTF.

This clonotype has at least ten counts. This rearrangement joins TRBV27 to TRBJ2-3; D perhaps matches TRBD1 (6 bases). V lost 6 bases to trimming and J lost 8 bases, with 18 bases between them. This CDR3 is built from 14 residues. From germline, CDR1 is MNHEY and CDR2 SMNVEV (reference sequence). As DNA, the CDR3 is TGTGCCAGCAGCGAACTTACAGGGCCAGGTACGCAGTATTTT. Protein product: CASSELTGPGTQYF.

The chain is built from TRBV30 and TRBJ2-1; tentatively, D is TRBD1 (5 bases). This CDR3 has 15 amino acids. Trimming removed 0 bases from V and 6 bases from J, with 15 bases in between. In germline, CDR1 is GTSNPN, CDR2 SVGIG (reference sequence). CDR3 DNA sequence: TGTGCCTGGAGTGTGGGGCTAGGTTCAAGCAATGAGCAGTTCTTC. It encodes CAWSVGLGSSNEQFF.

This clonotype was detected only a few times. The chain couples TRBV6-5 to TRBJ2-1; TRBD1 is a possible D gene (6 bases). Germline values: CDR1 MNHEY, CDR2 SVGAGI. V lost 5 bases to trimming and J lost 5 bases, with 19 bases between them. This CDR3 comprises 16 residues. CDR3 sequence: CASSRTGISGDNEQFF. The CDR3 bases are TGTGCCAGCAGTAGAACAGGGATTTCCGGGGACAATGAGCAGTTCTTC.

This clonotype was found a few times. The chain couples TRBV5-1 to TRBJ1-1; D not resolved. Germline CDR1 and CDR2: SGHRS and YFSETQ. This CDR3 has 11 amino acids. V was trimmed by 4 bases and J by 8 bases, leaving 9 bases between them. CDR3 sequence: CASSLLEEAFF. CDR3 sequence (DNA): TGCGCCAGCAGCCTTCTCGAGGAAGCTTTCTTT.

The chain carries TRBV5-6 and TRBJ2-7, with 8 nucleotides matching TRBD1. Germline V gene data show CDR1 as SGHDT and CDR2 as YYEEEE. The CDR3 totals 15 residues. The J segment lost 0 bases and the V segment lost 3 bases, leaving 5 bases of the junction unmatched. The CDR3 sequence: CASSSLRGPSYEQYF. In nucleotides, the CDR3 is TGTGCCAGCAGCTCCCTCAGGGGGCCCTCCTACGAGCAGTACTTC.

This clonotype was counted once. V and J are TRBV6-6 and TRBJ2-2; the match to TRBD1 covers 8 bases. Germline assignment: CDR1 MNHNY and CDR2 SVGAGI (reference sequence). The CDR3 contains 15 residues. The trim removed 3 bases at V and 4 bases at J, leaving 4 bases unmatched. The CDR3 is CASSYDRGGTGELFF. Written as DNA, the CDR3 is TGTGCCAGCAGTTATGACAGGGGTGGCACCGGGGAGCTGTTTTTT.

The chain recombines TRBV3-1 with TRBJ2-1; TRBD2 agrees at 12 bases. Germline V gives CDR1 LGHDT, CDR2 YNNKEL (reference sequence). CDR3 length: 16 amino acids. Germline trimming cut 1 base from V and 7 bases from J; bases unmatched to any gene: 5. The CDR3 DNA reads as TGTGCCAGCAGCCAAGGGCTAGCGGGAGGGGGAAATGAGCAGTTCTTC. It is translated as CASSQGLAGGGNEQFF.

The chain is built from TRBV20-1 and TRBJ2-1, with 10 bases fitting TRBD2. V lost 5 bases, J lost 7 bases, and 8 bases stayed unmatched. The CDR3 contains 14 residues. The germline V gene encodes CDR1 DFQATT and CDR2 SNEGSKA (reference sequence). CDR3 sequence: CSAVGTSALNEQFF. CDR3 nucleotides: TGCAGTGCTGTGGGGACTAGCGCGTTGAATGAGCAGTTCTTC.

Here the CDR3 reads CSARGTSGGGPYNEQFF. DNA of the CDR3: TGCAGTGCTAGAGGGACTAGCGGGGGGGGCCCCTACAATGAGCAGTTCTTC. The V gene is TRBV20-1, the J gene TRBJ2-1, with TRBD2 identical over 15 bases. The CDR3 runs 17 residues. Germline assignment: CDR1 DFQATT and CDR2 SNEGSKA (reference sequence). V trimming: 1 base; J trimming: 2 bases; junction bases outside the gene matches: 3.

A few counts support this clonotype. This chain uses TRBV5-1 with TRBJ2-1, with D possibly matching TRBD1 (5 bases). The germline CDR1 and CDR2 sequences are SGHRS and YFSETQ. V dropped 0 bases and J dropped 5 bases, with 12 bases sitting between them. The CDR3 has 15 residues. CDR3 sequence: CASSLEQGRHNEQFF. The CDR3 DNA sequence: TGCGCCAGCAGCTTGGAGCAGGGCCGTCACAATGAGCAGTTCTTC. Full variable domain (remainder filled in from reference TRBV5-1 and TRBJ2-1): KAGVTQTPRYLIKTRGQQVTLSCSPISGHRSVSWYQQTPGQGLQFLFEYFSETQRNKGNFPGRFSGRQFSNSRSEMNVSTLELGDSALYLCASSLEQGRHNEQFFGPGTRLTVL.

The V call is TRBV25-1, the J call TRBJ2-3; maybe TRBD1 (5 bases). There are 15 residues in the CDR3. V was shortened by 5 bases and J by 4 bases, with 16 bases between the two germline ends. The germline V gene has CDR1 MGHDK and CDR2 SYGVNS. CDR3 region: CASSPPRLGADTQYF. Written as DNA, the CDR3 is TGTGCCAGCAGTCCCCCTCGGCTAGGGGCAGATACGCAGTATTTT.